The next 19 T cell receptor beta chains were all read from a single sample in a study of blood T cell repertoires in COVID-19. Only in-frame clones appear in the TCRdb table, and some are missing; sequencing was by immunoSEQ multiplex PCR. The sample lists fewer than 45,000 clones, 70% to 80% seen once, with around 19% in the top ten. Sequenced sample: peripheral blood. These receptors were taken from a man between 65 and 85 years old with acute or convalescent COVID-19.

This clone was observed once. The DNA for the CDR3 is TGTGCCAGCAGCTTAGTGAGAAATCCTTCAGGCGCTTTCTTT. Translated, it gives CASSLVRNPSGAFF. This chain joins TRBV11-2 and TRBJ1-1; D gene uncertain. The CDR3 consists of 14 residues. Germline V CDR1 and CDR2: SGHAT, FQNNGV. The germline V and J ends were trimmed by 1 base and 11 bases, with 17 bases remaining between them.

CDR3 amino acids: CASSDYRGQNTEAFF. In DNA, the CDR3 is TGTGCCAGCAGCGATTACAGAGGACAGAACACTGAAGCTTTCTTT. This rearrangement joins TRBV3-1 (or the pseudogene TRBV3-2) to TRBJ1-1, with D possibly matching TRBD1 (5 bases). The CDR3 has 15 residues. CDR1 LGHDT and CDR2 YNNKEL come from the germline V gene (reference sequence). V lost 5 bases, J lost 1 base, and 14 bases lay in between.

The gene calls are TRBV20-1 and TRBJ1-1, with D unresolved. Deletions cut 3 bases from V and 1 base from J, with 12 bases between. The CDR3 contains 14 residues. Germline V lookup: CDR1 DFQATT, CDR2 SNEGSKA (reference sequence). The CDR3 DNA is TGCAGTGCTAGTACCCCGGGGAGGAACACTGAAGCTTTCTTT. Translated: CSASTPGRNTEAFF.

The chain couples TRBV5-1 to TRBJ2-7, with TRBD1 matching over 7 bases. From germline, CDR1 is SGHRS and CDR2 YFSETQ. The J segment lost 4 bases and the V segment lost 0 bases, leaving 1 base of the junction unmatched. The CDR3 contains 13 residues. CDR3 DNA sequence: TGCGCCAGCAGCTTGGAACAGGGGTACGAGCAGTACTTC. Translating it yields CASSLEQGYEQYF.

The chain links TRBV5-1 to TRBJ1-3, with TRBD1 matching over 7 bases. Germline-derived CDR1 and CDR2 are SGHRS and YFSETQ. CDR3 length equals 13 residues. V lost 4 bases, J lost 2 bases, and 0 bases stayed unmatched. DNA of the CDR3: TGCGCCAGCAGCACAGGGGCTGGAAACACCATATATTTT. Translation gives CASSTGAGNTIYF.

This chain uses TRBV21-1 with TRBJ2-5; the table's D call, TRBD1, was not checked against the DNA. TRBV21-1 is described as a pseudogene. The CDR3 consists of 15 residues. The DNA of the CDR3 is TGTGCCAGCAGCAAAAATTGTACAGGGGAAGAGACCCAGTACTTC. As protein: CASSKNCTGEETQYF.

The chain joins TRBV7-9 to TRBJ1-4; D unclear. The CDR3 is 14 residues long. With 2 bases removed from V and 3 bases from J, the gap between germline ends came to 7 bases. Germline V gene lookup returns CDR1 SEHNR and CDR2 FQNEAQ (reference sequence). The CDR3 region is CASSLNAANEKLFF. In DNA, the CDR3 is TGTGCCAGCAGCTTAAACGCGGCTAATGAAAAACTGTTTTTT.

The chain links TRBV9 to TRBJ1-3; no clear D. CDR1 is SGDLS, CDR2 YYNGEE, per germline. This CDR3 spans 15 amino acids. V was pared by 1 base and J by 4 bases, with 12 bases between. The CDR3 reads CASSVYDTPGNTIYF. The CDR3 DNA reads TGTGCCAGCAGCGTATACGACACCCCAGGAAACACCATATATTTT.

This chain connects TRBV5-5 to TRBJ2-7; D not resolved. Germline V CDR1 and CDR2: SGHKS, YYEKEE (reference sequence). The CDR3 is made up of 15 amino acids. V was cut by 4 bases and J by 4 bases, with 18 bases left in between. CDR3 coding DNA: TGTGCCAGCAGCCACCGTTGGCAGGAACAGTACGAGCAGTACTTC. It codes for CASSHRWQEQYEQYF.

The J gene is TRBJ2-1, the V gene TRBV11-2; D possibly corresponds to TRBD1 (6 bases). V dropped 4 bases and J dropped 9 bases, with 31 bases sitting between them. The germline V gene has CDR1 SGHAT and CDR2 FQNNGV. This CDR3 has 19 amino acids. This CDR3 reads CASSSRSAPYRAALSEQFF. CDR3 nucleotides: TGTGCCAGCAGCTCCCGTTCGGCCCCTTACAGGGCGGCTTTAAGTGAGCAGTTCTTC.

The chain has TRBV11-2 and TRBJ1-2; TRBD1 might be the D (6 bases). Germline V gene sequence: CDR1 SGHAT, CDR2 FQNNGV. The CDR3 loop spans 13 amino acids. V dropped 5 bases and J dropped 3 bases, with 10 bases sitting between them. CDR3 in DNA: TGTGCCAGCAGCCCAGGACAGCACTATGGCTACACCTTC. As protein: CASSPGQHYGYTF.

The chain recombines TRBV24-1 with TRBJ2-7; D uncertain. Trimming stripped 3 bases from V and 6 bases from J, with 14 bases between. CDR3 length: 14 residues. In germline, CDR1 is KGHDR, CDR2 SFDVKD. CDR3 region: CATSDHAGYGEQYF. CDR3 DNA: TGTGCCACCAGTGATCACGCCGGGTATGGCGAGCAGTACTTC.

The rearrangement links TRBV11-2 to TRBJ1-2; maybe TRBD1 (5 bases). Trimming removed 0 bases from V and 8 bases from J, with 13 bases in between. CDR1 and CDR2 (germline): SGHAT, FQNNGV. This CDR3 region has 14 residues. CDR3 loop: CASSLDRSGQGYTF. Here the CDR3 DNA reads TGTGCCAGCAGCTTAGATCGGTCAGGGCAAGGCTACACCTTC. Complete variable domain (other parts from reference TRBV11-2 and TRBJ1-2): EAGVAQSPRYKIIEKRQSVAFWCNPISGHATLYWYQQILGQGPKLLIQFQNNGVVDDSQLPKDRFSAERLKGVDSTLKIQPAKLEDSAVYLCASSLDRSGQGYTFGSGTRLTVV.

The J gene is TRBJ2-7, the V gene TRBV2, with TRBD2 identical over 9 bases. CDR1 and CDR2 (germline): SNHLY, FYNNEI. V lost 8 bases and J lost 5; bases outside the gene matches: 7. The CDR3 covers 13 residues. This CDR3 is CASSNSGGHEQYF. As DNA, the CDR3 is TGTGCCAGCTCTAATAGCGGGGGCCACGAGCAGTACTTC.

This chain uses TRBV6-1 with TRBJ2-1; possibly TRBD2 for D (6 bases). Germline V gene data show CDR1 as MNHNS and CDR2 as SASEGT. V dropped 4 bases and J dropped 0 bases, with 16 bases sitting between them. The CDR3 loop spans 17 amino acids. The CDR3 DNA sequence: TGTGCCAGCAGTGCCCGCCTCGACGGGAGCTCCTACAATGAGCAGTTCTTC. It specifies CASSARLDGSSYNEQFF.

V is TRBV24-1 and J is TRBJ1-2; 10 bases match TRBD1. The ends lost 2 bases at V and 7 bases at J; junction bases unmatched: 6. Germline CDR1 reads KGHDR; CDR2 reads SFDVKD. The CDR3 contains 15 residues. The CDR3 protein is CATSDSGQGLSGYTF. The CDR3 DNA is TGTGCCACCAGTGATTCGGGACAGGGGCTCTCTGGCTACACCTTC.

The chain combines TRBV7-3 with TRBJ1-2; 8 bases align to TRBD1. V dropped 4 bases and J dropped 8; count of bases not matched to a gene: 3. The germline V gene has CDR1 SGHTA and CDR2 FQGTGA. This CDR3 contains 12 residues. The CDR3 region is CASSSGTGGYTF. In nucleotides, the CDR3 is TGTGCCAGCAGCTCCGGGACAGGAGGCTACACCTTC.

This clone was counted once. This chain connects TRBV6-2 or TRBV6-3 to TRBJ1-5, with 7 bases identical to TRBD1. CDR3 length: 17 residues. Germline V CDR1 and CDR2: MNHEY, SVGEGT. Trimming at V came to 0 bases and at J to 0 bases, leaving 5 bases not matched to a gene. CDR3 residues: CASSYSSGQISNQPQHF. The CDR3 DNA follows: TGTGCCAGCAGTTACTCGTCGGGACAGATTAGCAATCAGCCCCAGCATTTT.

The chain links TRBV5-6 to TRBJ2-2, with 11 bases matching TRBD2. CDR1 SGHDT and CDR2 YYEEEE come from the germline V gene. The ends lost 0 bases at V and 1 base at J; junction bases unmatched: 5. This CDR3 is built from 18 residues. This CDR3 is CASSLVGGLAGNTGELFF. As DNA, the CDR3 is TGTGCCAGCAGCTTGGTGGGTGGACTAGCGGGGAACACCGGGGAGCTGTTTTTT.